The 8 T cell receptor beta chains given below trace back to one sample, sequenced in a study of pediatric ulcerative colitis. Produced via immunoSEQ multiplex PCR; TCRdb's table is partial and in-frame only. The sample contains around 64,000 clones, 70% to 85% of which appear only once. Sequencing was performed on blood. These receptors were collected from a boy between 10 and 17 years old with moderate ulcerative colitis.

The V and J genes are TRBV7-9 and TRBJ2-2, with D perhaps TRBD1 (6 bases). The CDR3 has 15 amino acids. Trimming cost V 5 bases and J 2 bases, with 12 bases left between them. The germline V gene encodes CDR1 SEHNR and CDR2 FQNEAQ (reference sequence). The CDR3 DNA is TGTGCCAGCAGCATCCCGGACAGTAACACCGGGGAGCTGTTTTTT. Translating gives CASSIPDSNTGELFF.

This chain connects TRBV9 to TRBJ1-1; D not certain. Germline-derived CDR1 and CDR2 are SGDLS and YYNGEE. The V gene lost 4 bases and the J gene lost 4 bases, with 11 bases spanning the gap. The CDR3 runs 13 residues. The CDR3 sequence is CASSTSSATEAFF. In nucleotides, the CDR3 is TGTGCCAGCAGCACGTCGAGCGCCACTGAAGCTTTCTTT.

CDR3 residues: CSAMTGNYGYTF. As DNA, the CDR3 is TGCAGCGCGATGACAGGGAACTATGGCTACACCTTC. The chain couples TRBV29-1 to TRBJ1-2, with 7 bases aligning to TRBD1. Trimming removed 7 bases from V and 2 bases from J; junction bases left unmatched: 4. Per the germline V gene, CDR1 is SQVTM and CDR2 is ANQGSEA. The CDR3 length is 12 residues.

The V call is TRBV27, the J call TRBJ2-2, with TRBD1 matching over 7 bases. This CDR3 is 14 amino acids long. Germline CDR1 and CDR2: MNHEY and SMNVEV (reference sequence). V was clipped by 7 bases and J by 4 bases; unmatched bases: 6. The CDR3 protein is CASNQDRSTGELFF. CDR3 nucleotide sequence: TGTGCCAGCAACCAGGACAGGAGCACCGGGGAGCTGTTTTTT.

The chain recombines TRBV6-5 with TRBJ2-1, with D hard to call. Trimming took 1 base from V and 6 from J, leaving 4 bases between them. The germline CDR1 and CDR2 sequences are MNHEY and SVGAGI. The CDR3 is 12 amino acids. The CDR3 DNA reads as TGTGCCAGCAGTTACTTGGGCAATGAGCAGTTCTTC. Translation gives CASSYLGNEQFF.

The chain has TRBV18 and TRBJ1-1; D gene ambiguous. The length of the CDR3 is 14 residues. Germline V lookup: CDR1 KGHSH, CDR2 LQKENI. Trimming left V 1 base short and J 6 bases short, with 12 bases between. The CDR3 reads CASSPQGGVAEAFF. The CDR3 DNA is TGTGCCAGCTCACCACAGGGAGGAGTCGCTGAAGCTTTCTTT.

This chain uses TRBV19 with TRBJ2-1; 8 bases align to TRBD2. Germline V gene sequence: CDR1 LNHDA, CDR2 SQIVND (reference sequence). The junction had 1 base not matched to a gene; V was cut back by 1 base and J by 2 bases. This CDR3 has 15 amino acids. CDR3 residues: CASSIAAGAYNEQFF. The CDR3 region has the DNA TGTGCCAGTAGTATAGCAGCGGGGGCCTACAATGAGCAGTTCTTC.

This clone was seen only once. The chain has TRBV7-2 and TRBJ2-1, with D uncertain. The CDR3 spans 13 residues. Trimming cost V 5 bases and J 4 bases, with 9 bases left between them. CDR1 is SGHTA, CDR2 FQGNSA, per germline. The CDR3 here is CASSETQYNEQFF. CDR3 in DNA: TGTGCCAGCAGCGAAACCCAGTACAATGAGCAGTTCTTC.